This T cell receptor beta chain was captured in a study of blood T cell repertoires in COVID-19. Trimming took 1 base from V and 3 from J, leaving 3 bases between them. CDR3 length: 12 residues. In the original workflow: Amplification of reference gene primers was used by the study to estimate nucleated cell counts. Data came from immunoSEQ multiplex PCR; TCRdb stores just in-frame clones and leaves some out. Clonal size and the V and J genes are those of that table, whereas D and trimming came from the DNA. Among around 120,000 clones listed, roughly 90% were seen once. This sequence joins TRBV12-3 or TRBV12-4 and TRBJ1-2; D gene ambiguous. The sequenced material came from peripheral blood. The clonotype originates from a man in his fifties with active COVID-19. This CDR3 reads CASSLGHYGYTF. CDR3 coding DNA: TGTGCCAGCAGTTTAGGGCACTATGGCTACACCTTC.